The 19 T cell receptor beta chains below come from one sample, sequenced in a study of Ad26.COV2.S vaccination and SARS-CoV-2 variants. Data came from immunoSEQ multiplex PCR; TCRdb stores just in-frame clones and leaves some out. The sample lists roughly 180,000 clones, roughly nine tenths occurring once. The specimen was peripheral blood, collected after recovery from COVID-19. The receptors stem from a human donor who had recovered from COVID-19.

The gene calls are TRBV6-5 and TRBJ2-3; D not certain. Germline V gene data show CDR1 as MNHEY and CDR2 as SVGAGI. The V end was cut by 8 bases, the J end by 1 base, with 10 bases between. This CDR3 comprises 13 residues. The CDR3 nucleotides are TGTGCCAGCTGCCCAATTGGCACAGATACGCAGTATTTT. Translating it yields CASCPIGTDTQYF.

This chain links TRBV5-6 with TRBJ1-4; unclear D gene. Germline CDR1 and CDR2: SGHDT and YYEEEE. Trimming took 2 bases from V and 8 from J, leaving 16 bases between them. The CDR3 runs 15 residues. CDR3 nucleotide sequence: TGTGCCAGCAGCTTTAATCGGGGAACTTTGGAAAAACTGTTTTTT. It yields the protein CASSFNRGTLEKLFF.

This chain connects TRBV3-1 (or the pseudogene TRBV3-2) to TRBJ2-2, with 7 bases lining up with TRBD2. Germline assignment: CDR1 LGHDT and CDR2 YNNKEL (reference sequence). The V and J ends lost 6 bases and 3 bases, in that order; junction bases with no gene match: 4. CDR3 length equals 14 residues. The CDR3 here is CASRGTTYTGELFF. The DNA for the CDR3 is TGTGCCAGCAGAGGGACTACATACACCGGGGAGCTGTTTTTT.

In its sample, this clone was seen once. This chain joins TRBV18 and TRBJ2-3; 9 bases match TRBD1. The V gene end was trimmed by 4 bases and the J gene end by 6 bases; junction bases not matched to a gene: 5. CDR1 is KGHSH and CDR2 is LQKENI in the germline V gene. The CDR3 loop spans 14 amino acids. The CDR3 here is CASSLTGGRDTQYF. CDR3 sequence (DNA): TGTGCCAGCTCACTAACAGGGGGCCGGGATACGCAGTATTTT.

The CDR3, as DNA: TGTGCCAGCAGCTTATTGGGGGAGTCGTACAATGAGCAGTTCTTC. It specifies CASSLLGESYNEQFF. The genes are TRBV7-6 and TRBJ2-1; D might be TRBD1 or TRBD2, each matching 5 bases. Germline CDR1 is SGHVS and CDR2 is FNYEAQ. Trimming removed 2 bases at V and 4 bases at J, with 12 bases between. The CDR3 contains 15 residues.

The chain is built from TRBV9 and TRBJ2-7; D is possibly TRBD2 (6 bases). The CDR3 contains 16 residues. V was shortened by 3 bases and J by 7 bases, with 23 bases between the two germline ends. Germline V gene data show CDR1 as SGDLS and CDR2 as YYNGEE. This CDR3 is CASSAGSGTASWEQYF. CDR3 DNA: TGTGCCAGCAGCGCCGGGTCTGGGACTGCCTCGTGGGAGCAGTACTTC.

V and J are TRBV5-4 and TRBJ2-7; D may match TRBD1 or TRBD2 (5 bases each). CDR3 length equals 12 residues. With 2 bases removed from V and 7 bases from J, the gap between germline ends came to 10 bases. Germline values: CDR1 SGHNT, CDR2 YYREEE (reference sequence). The CDR3 DNA reads TGTGCCAGCAGCTTTGTTGGGGGTGAGCAGTACTTC. Protein sequence: CASSFVGGEQYF.

The CDR3 is CSASPQLRPYEQYF. The DNA of the CDR3 is TGCAGTGCTAGTCCTCAATTGCGGCCTTACGAGCAGTACTTC. V is TRBV20-1 and J is TRBJ2-7; D remains unclear. This CDR3 has 14 residues. Per the germline V gene, CDR1 is DFQATT and CDR2 is SNEGSKA (reference sequence). V was shortened by 3 bases and J by 4 bases, with 16 bases between the two germline ends.

The chain has TRBV4-2 and TRBJ2-1; 15 bases map to TRBD2. This CDR3 is 15 amino acids long. Germline V gene sequence: CDR1 LGHNA, CDR2 YNFKEQ. The V segment lost 4 bases and the J segment 8 bases; nucleotides outside the gene matches: 3. CDR3 region: CASSRGLAGGDEQFF. In DNA form, the CDR3 reads TGTGCCAGCAGCCGAGGACTAGCGGGGGGGGATGAGCAGTTCTTC.

This clone was observed a few times. V and J are TRBV9 and TRBJ2-3; D not certain. This CDR3 region has 14 residues. Trimming took 4 bases from V and 2 from J, leaving 11 bases between them. The germline CDR1 and CDR2 sequences are SGDLS and YYNGEE. CDR3 nucleotide sequence: TGTGCCAGCAGCCCCCGCTTGACCACAGATACGCAGTATTTT. Its protein product is CASSPRLTTDTQYF.

The J gene is TRBJ2-1, the V gene TRBV6-6, with 9 positions matching TRBD2. The V gene end was trimmed by 4 bases and the J gene end by 2 bases; junction bases not matched to a gene: 6. Germline V gene sequence: CDR1 MNHNY, CDR2 SVGAGI (reference sequence). The length of the CDR3 is 16 residues. DNA of the CDR3: TGTGCCAGCAGTTGGAATAGCGGGGGCCCCTACAATGAGCAGTTCTTC. Translation gives CASSWNSGGPYNEQFF.

This chain uses TRBV5-6 with TRBJ2-3, with D perhaps matching TRBD2 (5 bases). CDR1 and CDR2 (germline): SGHDT, YYEEEE. V lost 5 bases to trimming and J lost 2 bases, with 12 bases between them. The CDR3 is made up of 14 amino acids. CDR3 region: CASSDGLYTDTQYF. The CDR3 region has the DNA TGTGCCAGCAGTGACGGACTGTACACAGATACGCAGTATTTT.

This clone was seen a handful of times. The chain couples TRBV18 to TRBJ1-1; TRBD1 matches at 9 bases. J lost 6 bases, V lost 0 bases, and 5 bases had no gene match. The CDR3 runs 15 residues. The germline CDR1 and CDR2 sequences are KGHSH and LQKENI. CDR3 amino acids: CASSPPTGGSAEAFF. CDR3 nucleotide sequence: TGTGCCAGCTCACCACCCACAGGGGGCTCTGCTGAAGCTTTCTTT.

This chain connects TRBV7-9 to TRBJ2-3; perhaps TRBD1 as D (6 bases). CDR1 is SEHNR and CDR2 is FQNEAQ in the germline V gene (reference sequence). Trimming removed 0 bases from V and 0 bases from J, with 10 bases in between. CDR3 length: 16 amino acids. The CDR3 DNA follows: TGTGCCAGCAGCTTAGCTCGGACAGCTAGCACAGATACGCAGTATTTT. Encoded protein: CASSLARTASTDTQYF. Using reference TRBV7-9 and TRBJ2-3 for the parts outside the CDR3, the full variable domain is DTGVSQNPRHKITKRGQNVTFRCDPISEHNRLYWYRQTLGQGPEFLTYFQNEAQLEKSRLLSDRFSAERPKGSFSTLEIQRTEQGDSAMYLCASSLARTASTDTQYFGPGTRLTVL.

The chain combines TRBV4-2 with TRBJ2-3; D uncertain. The V end lost 1 base, the J end lost 2 bases, and 7 bases lay between the germline ends. CDR3 size: 14 residues. The germline CDR1 and CDR2 sequences are LGHNA and YNFKEQ. The CDR3 loop is CASSQGKTTDTQYF. CDR3 in DNA: TGTGCCAGCAGCCAAGGGAAGACCACAGATACGCAGTATTTT.

V usage is TRBV28 and J usage is TRBJ1-5; D remains ambiguous. V was cut by 2 bases and J by 10 bases, with 9 bases left in between. CDR3 length equals 12 residues. Germline loops: CDR1 MDHEN, CDR2 SYDVKM. The chain's CDR3 is CASSLNGSPQHF. CDR3 nucleotide sequence: TGTGCCAGCAGTTTAAACGGTTCTCCCCAGCATTTT. Combining the CDR3 with reference TRBV28 and TRBJ1-5 gives the whole variable domain DVKVTQSSRYLVKRTGEKVFLECVQDMDHENMFWYRQDPGLGLRLIYFSYDVKMKEKGDIPEGYSVSREKKERFSLILESASTNQTSMYLCASSLNGSPQHFGDGTRLSIL.

The CDR3 nucleotides are TGTGCCAGCAGTGCCCCTGCGAACACCGGGGAGCTGTTTTTT. This gives the protein CASSAPANTGELFF. This chain links TRBV2 with TRBJ2-2; D gene ambiguous. Per germline, CDR1 SNHLY and CDR2 FYNNEI. V shed 4 bases and J shed 0 bases, with 6 bases lying between them. There are 14 residues in the CDR3. The whole variable domain, remainder taken from reference TRBV2 and TRBJ2-2, is EPEVTQTPSHQVTQMGQEVILRCVPISNHLYFYWYRQILGQKVEFLVSFYNNEISEKSEIFDDQFSVERPDGSNFTLKIRSTKLEDSAMYFCASSAPANTGELFFGEGSRLTVL.

The J gene is TRBJ2-5, the V gene TRBV5-1; unclear D gene. The germline gives CDR1 SGHRS, CDR2 YFSETQ. V gave up 2 bases and J gave up 0 bases, with 14 bases separating them. This CDR3 region has 16 residues. CDR3 DNA: TGCGCCAGCAGCTTTGGGTCCTCCGCGTACCAAGAGACCCAGTACTTC. It encodes CASSFGSSAYQETQYF.

The chain is built from TRBV6-5 and TRBJ1-4, with D possibly TRBD1 on 6 matching bases. The CDR3 covers 14 residues. V shed 6 bases and J shed 3 bases, with 11 bases lying between them. Germline lookup yields CDR1 MNHEY and CDR2 SVGAGI. The CDR3: CASRWTAPNEKLFF. The CDR3 DNA is TGTGCCAGCAGGTGGACAGCTCCTAATGAAAAACTGTTTTTT.